Included here is one T cell receptor (beta chain) sequence, with context. The sample originates from a study of blood T cell repertoires in COVID-19. CDR1 and CDR2 from the germline V gene are MDHEN and SYDVKM. The CDR3 is 11 residues long. V was shortened by 5 bases and J by 1 base, with 2 bases between the two germline ends. Sequencing used immunoSEQ multiplex PCR; TCRdb keeps in-frame clones, though not all of them. The sample includes approximately 46,000 clones, around 83% of them seen just once. The TCR originated in a man in his 60s with acute or convalescent COVID-19. The sample taken for sequencing was peripheral blood. This rearrangement joins TRBV28 to TRBJ1-2; the D is unclear. The CDR3 region has the DNA TGTGCCAGCAGTCTTAACTATGGCTACACCTTC. Translated: CASSLNYGYTF.